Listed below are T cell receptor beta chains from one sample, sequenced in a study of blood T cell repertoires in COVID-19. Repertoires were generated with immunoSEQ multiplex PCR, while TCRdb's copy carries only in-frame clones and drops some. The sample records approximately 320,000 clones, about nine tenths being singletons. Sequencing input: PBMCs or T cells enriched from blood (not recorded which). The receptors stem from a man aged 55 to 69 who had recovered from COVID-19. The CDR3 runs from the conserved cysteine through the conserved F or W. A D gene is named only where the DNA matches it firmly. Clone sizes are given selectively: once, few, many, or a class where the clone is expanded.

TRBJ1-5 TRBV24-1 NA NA CATSDGYSNQPQHF TGTGCCACCAGTGACGGGTATAGCAATCAGCCCCAGCATTTT
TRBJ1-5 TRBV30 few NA CAWSHGHAPGQPQHF TGTGCCTGGAGCCATGGACATGCCCCTGGACAGCCCCAGCATTTT
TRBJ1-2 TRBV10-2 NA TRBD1 CASLGSRDRDGYTF TGCGCCAGCCTAGGGAGCCGGGACAGGGATGGCTACACCTTC
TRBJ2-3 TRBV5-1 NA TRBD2 CASSLLAGGDTDTQYF TGCGCCAGCAGCTTATTAGCGGGGGGGGACACAGATACGCAGTATTTT
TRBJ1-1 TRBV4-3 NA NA CASSQTREGTEAFF TGCGCCAGCAGCCAGACCAGAGAGGGAACTGAAGCTTTCTTT
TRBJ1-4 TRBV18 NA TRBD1 CASSPIRTGRNEKLFF TGTGCCAGCTCACCGATACGGACAGGGAGGAATGAAAAACTGTTTTTT
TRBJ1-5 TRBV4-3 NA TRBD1 CASSQETGGVNQPQHF TGCGCCAGCAGCCAAGAGACAGGGGGAGTAAATCAGCCCCAGCATTTT
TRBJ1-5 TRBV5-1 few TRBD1 CASSLGTGDSMQPQHF TGCGCCAGCAGCTTGGGGACAGGGGACAGTATGCAGCCCCAGCATTTT
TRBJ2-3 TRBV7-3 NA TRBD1 CASSSPGQGFFADTQYF TGTGCCAGCAGCTCTCCAGGACAGGGGTTTTTCGCAGATACGCAGTATTTT
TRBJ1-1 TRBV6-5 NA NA CASSYRSRRETEAFF TGTGCCAGCAGTTACCGTTCCAGGAGGGAAACTGAAGCTTTCTTT
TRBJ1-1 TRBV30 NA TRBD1 CAWSDDRGTEAFF TGTGCCTGGAGCGATGACAGGGGCACTGAAGCTTTCTTT
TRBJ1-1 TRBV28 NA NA CASSPPRLEASEAFF TGTGCCAGCAGCCCCCCGCGCTTGGAGGCCTCTGAAGCTTTCTTT
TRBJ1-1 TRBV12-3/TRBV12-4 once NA CASSLAANTEAFF TGTGCCAGCAGTTTGGCCGCAAACACTGAAGCTTTCTTT
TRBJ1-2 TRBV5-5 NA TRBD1 CASSLWDRGLYGYTF TGTGCCAGCAGCTTGTGGGACAGAGGTCTCTATGGCTACACCTTC
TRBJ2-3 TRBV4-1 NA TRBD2 CASSKRTSGGPEDTQYF TGCGCCAGCAGCAAAAGGACTAGCGGGGGGCCGGAAGATACGCAGTATTTT
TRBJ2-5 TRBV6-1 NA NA CASSEISSQETQYF TGTGCCAGCAGTGAAATATCCTCCCAAGAGACCCAGTACTTC